The clone carrying this T cell receptor beta chain is medium-sized. TCRdb ran MiXCR on the PCR reads. The table records 20,000 to 30,000 clones, approximately 20% of them present only once. This sample is drawn from a study of metastatic and nonmetastatic thyroid tumors. Germline V gene sequence: CDR1 MNHNS, CDR2 SASEGT. The ends were cut back, 8 bases at V and 8 bases at J, with 16 bases in the middle. The CDR3 runs 14 residues. All patients were treatment-naive before thyroid surgery. Sequencing was done on a sample of blood. V and J are TRBV6-1 and TRBJ1-6, with TRBD1 as a possible D gene (6 bases). This TCR was recovered from a male donor with papillary thyroid cancer or a benign thyroid nodule (not recorded which). Some clones in this sample may be carry-over from other donors' samples. The CDR3 reads CASSARGRDSPLHF. The CDR3 DNA follows: TGTGCCAGCTCTGCTAGGGGGAGAGATTCACCCCTCCACTTT.